These T cell receptor beta chains were read from a single sample in a study of shared clonotypes between healthy human individuals. Produced via immunoSEQ multiplex PCR; TCRdb's table is partial and in-frame only. Of 2 million to 2.5 million clones listed, 90% to 96% were seen once; the top ten hold around 0.13%. Sequencing was done on a sample of naive CD4+ T cells sorted from blood. The source is a man between 18 and 35 years old in good health. CDR3s include the opening cysteine and the closing phenylalanine or tryptophan. The D gene is left open where the match is weak. Rows may omit the clone size; those that give it use once, few, many or a size class.

CDR3 | DNA | V | size | D | J
CASSVNPSSSYEQYF | TGTGCCAGCAGCGTAAATCCCTCGTCCTCCTACGAGCAGTACTTC | TRBV9 | NA | NA | TRBJ2-7
CAISEKRGGRTDTQYF | TGTGCCATCAGTGAGAAGCGGGGGGGCAGGACAGATACGCAGTATTTT | TRBV10-3 | NA | TRBD2 | TRBJ2-3
CASSPPGGGYGYTF | TGTGCCAGCTCCCCACCGGGGGGGGGCTATGGCTACACCTTC | TRBV25-1 | NA | NA | TRBJ1-2
CAISEAGPPYEQYF | TGTGCCATCAGCGAAGCGGGGCCCCCCTACGAGCAGTACTTC | TRBV10-3 | NA | TRBD2 | TRBJ2-7
CSVGRGYTDTQYF | TGCAGCGTTGGGCGGGGTTACACAGATACGCAGTATTTT | TRBV29-1 | NA | NA | TRBJ2-3
CAWSVDSTTQYF | TGTGCCTGGAGTGTAGACTCCACAACGCAGTATTTT | TRBV30 | once | NA | TRBJ2-3
CSVSPGLVETQYF | TGCAGCGTTTCTCCAGGGTTGGTAGAGACCCAGTACTTC | TRBV29-1 | NA | NA | TRBJ2-5
CASSQGLFGRENSPLHF | TGCGCCAGCAGCCAAGGCTTGTTTGGCAGGGAGAATTCACCCCTCCACTTT | TRBV4-1 | NA | NA | TRBJ1-6
CASSPQTGIVYEQYF | TGTGCCAGCAGCCCCCAGACAGGGATCGTCTACGAGCAGTACTTC | TRBV11-2 | NA | TRBD1 | TRBJ2-7
CASSPTGFEQFF | TGTGCCAGCAGCCCGACGGGGTTTGAGCAGTTCTTC | TRBV5-4 | NA | NA | TRBJ2-1
CSVRTGGNSPLHF | TGCAGCGTTAGGACGGGAGGGAATTCACCCCTCCACTTT | TRBV29-1 | few | NA | TRBJ1-6
CASSEAGNEKLFF | TGTGCCAGCAGTGAGGCAGGGAATGAAAAACTGTTTTTT | TRBV25-1 | NA | NA | TRBJ1-4
CASSMWGSIETQYF | TGTGCCAGTAGTATGTGGGGAAGTATAGAGACCCAGTACTTC | TRBV19 | NA | NA | TRBJ2-5
CASSVLPSADTQYF | TGTGCCAGCAGCGTACTTCCTAGCGCAGATACGCAGTATTTT | TRBV9 | once | NA | TRBJ2-3
CASSYLAGVGDTQYF | TGTGCCAGCAGCTATTTAGCGGGAGTTGGAGATACGCAGTATTTT | TRBV7-9 | NA | TRBD2 | TRBJ2-3
CASSSNYDGETQYF | TGTGCCAGCAGCTCTAACTACGACGGAGAGACCCAGTACTTC | TRBV13 | NA | NA | TRBJ2-5
CASSQDNQELYGYTF | TGTGCCAGCAGCCAAGATAATCAGGAACTCTATGGCTACACCTTC | TRBV4-2 | NA | NA | TRBJ1-2